This TCR beta chain was recovered during a study of OX40 agonist ivuxolimab in advanced cancers. Study results and limitations: Patients who responded partially at 0.1-3.0 mg/kg showed clonal expansion ranking among the lowest.

Concerning this clone itself: The antigen remains undetermined.

Profiled with immunoSEQ multiplex PCR; TCRdb holds only in-frame clones, not every one. The profile shows around 50,000 clones, about 89% of them singletons. The clonotype was recovered from an adult with an advanced solid tumor such as melanoma, head and neck, liver or kidney cancer. Sequenced here: CD4+ or CD8+ T cells sorted from blood, sampled in a trial of the OX40 agonist ivuxolimab.

CDR3: CAIRAGGGAGGQQYF. The CDR3 region has the DNA TGTGCCATCAGGGCAGGAGGTGGAGCGGGGGGGCAGCAGTACTTC. The chain employs TRBV10-3 and TRBJ2-7; TRBD2 matches 10 bases. V trimming: 6 bases; J trimming: 8 bases; junction bases outside the gene matches: 13. In germline, CDR1 is ENHRY, CDR2 SYGVKD. CDR3 length: 15 amino acids.